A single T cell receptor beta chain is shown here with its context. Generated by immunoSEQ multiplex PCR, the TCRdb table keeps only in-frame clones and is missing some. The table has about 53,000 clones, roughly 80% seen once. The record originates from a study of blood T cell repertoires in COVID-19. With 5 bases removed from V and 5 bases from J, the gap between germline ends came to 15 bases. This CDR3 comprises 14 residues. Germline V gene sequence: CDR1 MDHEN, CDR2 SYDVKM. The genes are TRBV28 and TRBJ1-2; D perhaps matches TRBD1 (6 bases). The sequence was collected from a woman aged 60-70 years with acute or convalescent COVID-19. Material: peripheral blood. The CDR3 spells CASSPQGRWYGYTF. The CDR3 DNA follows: TGTGCCAGCAGTCCTCAGGGGCGGTGGTATGGCTACACCTTC.